This TCR beta chain was recovered during a study of post-analysis software for immune sequencing data. For the study at large: Disease courses included relapsing-remitting, secondary progressive and progressive-relapsing multiple sclerosis. Study-level results: When the samples were clustered directly with F measure, those that had been prepared in the same batch showed strong co-clustering. Significantly lower normalized Chao1 diversity was found in patients with multiple sclerosis relative to controls.

Details on this clonotype: The antigen is unknown.

Presence of unique molecular identifiers characterized the TCR beta cDNA libraries. Some 500,000 cDNA molecules were obtained per 1 to 10 million input T cells. In TCRdb, the PCR reads were re-called with MiXCR into one record per CDR3 protein. The table records about 190,000 distinct CDR3 sequences, around 29% of them present only once. The source is a girl aged 2 to 17 with multiple sclerosis. Sequences were obtained from blood.

The DNA for the CDR3 is TGTGCCAGCAGTGTGTCACCAGGGGGGGCCGGGGAGCTGTTTTTT. This codes for CASSVSPGGAGELFF. The chain employs TRBV2 and TRBJ2-2; D may match TRBD1 or TRBD2 (7 bases each). CDR3 length equals 15 residues. CDR1 is SNHLY and CDR2 is FYNNEI in the germline V gene. V was clipped by 4 bases and J by 6 bases, with 15 bases between them.